The 9 T cell receptor beta chains reported below all come from one sample, sequenced in a study of vaccination and CD4 T cells after COVID-19 (dated by TCRdb to between 2021 and 2024). Their recognized antigens are unknown. Library preparation was by PCR. The sequencing machine was an Illumina iSeq 100. TCR sequencing of DNA from cultured CD4+ T cells used the Oncomine TCR Beta short-read assay at the Johns Hopkins FTIC core. TCRdb redid the processing of the public reads, applying fastp at Q25 and MiXCR, and retained in-frame beta chains. When rows share a CDR3 protein, they turn into one entry using the most common DNA and genes. The sample table holds about 21,000 distinct CDR3 sequences, of which about 43% were seen once. The top ten constitute roughly 9.9% of the sample. The sample's time point label is to be understood as: late sampling 161 to 241 days after vaccination in a few convalescent patients. In the paper's terms, the treatment or condition label means: roughly ten-day PBMC culture with coronavirus spike peptide pools or control peptides (ViraFEST assay).

The specimen was CD4+ T cells from blood, cultured in vitro, collected about 7 months after SARS-CoV-2 vaccination. The source is a human donor who had recovered from COVID-19.

This chain connects TRBV20-1 to TRBJ2-5; D gene ambiguous. V was clipped by 1 base and J by 1 base, with 7 bases between them. Germline V gene lookup returns CDR1 DFQATT and CDR2 SNEGSKA (reference sequence). The CDR3 is 13 amino acids. CDR3 sequence reads: CSARVGFQETQYF. The CDR3 bases are TGCAGTGCTAGAGTGGGATTCCAAGAGACCCAGTACTTC.

This clonotype was found a few times. The chain combines TRBV20-1 with TRBJ2-3, with 11 positions matching TRBD2. Trimming took 6 bases from V and 4 from J; bases not matched to a gene: 12. The CDR3 runs to 16 residues. From germline, CDR1 is DFQATT and CDR2 SNEGSKA (reference sequence). The CDR3 DNA reads as TGCAGTGCGAAGACTAGCGGGAACACCAGGGCAGATACGCAGTATTTT. Protein sequence: CSAKTSGNTRADTQYF.

CDR3 in amino acids: CATSDPGTDYNEQFF. The CDR3 region has the DNA TGTGCCACCAGTGACCCCGGGACAGACTACAATGAGCAGTTCTTC. The rearrangement joins TRBV24-1 to TRBJ2-1; 7 nucleotides line up with TRBD1. The J segment lost 3 bases and the V segment lost 4 bases, leaving 5 bases of the junction unmatched. This CDR3 comprises 15 residues. The germline V gene encodes CDR1 KGHDR and CDR2 SFDVKD.

Here the CDR3 reads CASSPGPVGYTF. In DNA, the CDR3 is TGTGCCAGCAGCCCTGGGCCAGTTGGCTACACCTTC. The chain recombines TRBV7-3 with TRBJ1-2, with no clear D. The CDR3 spans 12 residues. Deletions cut 5 bases from V and 7 bases from J, with 11 bases between. Germline values: CDR1 SGHTA, CDR2 FQGTGA.

The sample holds a few counts of this clonotype. The chain joins TRBV27 to TRBJ2-1, with 14 nucleotides matching TRBD2. V lost 7 bases and J lost 8; bases outside the gene matches: 7. Looked up from germline, CDR1 is MNHEY and CDR2 is SMNVEV (reference sequence). This CDR3 has 15 residues. DNA for the CDR3: TGTGCCAGCACCATCGGGACTAGCGGGAGCCATGAGCAGTTCTTC. This gives the protein CASTIGTSGSHEQFF.

This clonotype was found a few times. The chain couples TRBV20-1 to TRBJ2-3; TRBD2 is a possible D gene (6 bases). The ends were cut back, 6 bases at V and 6 bases at J, with 19 bases in the middle. Germline CDR1 is DFQATT and CDR2 is SNEGSKA (reference sequence). The CDR3 totals 14 residues. CDR3 DNA sequence: TGCAGTGCAGTGACTAGTGTGGAACCTGATACGCAGTATTTT. Translated, it gives CSAVTSVEPDTQYF.

CDR3 DNA: TGTGCCAGCAGTTGGAGCTCCTACGAGCAGTACTTC. It codes for CASSWSSYEQYF. This chain links TRBV28 with TRBJ2-7, with D hard to call. CDR3 length: 12 residues. Germline V gene data show CDR1 as MDHEN and CDR2 as SYDVKM. Trimming stripped 4 bases from V and 0 bases from J, with 4 bases between.

The chain joins TRBV4-3 to TRBJ2-7, with 8 nucleotides matching TRBD1. The CDR3 runs to 14 residues. Germline V gives CDR1 LGHNA, CDR2 YSLEER. The junction had 8 bases not matched to a gene; V was cut back by 3 bases and J by 7 bases. CDR3 residues: CASSQGDRTREQYF. CDR3 coding DNA: TGCGCCAGCAGCCAGGGGGACAGGACGAGGGAGCAGTACTTC.

There are a few counts of this clonotype. The chain is built from TRBV7-9 and TRBJ1-6; no reliable D call. The CDR3 loop spans 13 amino acids. Trimming pared 3 bases from V and 8 bases from J, leaving 8 bases between. Germline-derived CDR1 and CDR2 are SEHNR and FQNEAQ (reference sequence). The CDR3 bases are TGTGCCAGCAGCTTGGGTATGGATTCACCCCTCCACTTT. This codes for CASSLGMDSPLHF. Variable domain in full (rest from reference TRBV7-9 and TRBJ1-6): DTGVSQNPRHKITKRGQNVTFRCDPISEHNRLYWYRQTLGQGPEFLTYFQNEAQLEKSRLLSDRFSAERPKGSFSTLEIQRTEQGDSAMYLCASSLGMDSPLHFGNGTRLTVT.